Presented here are 8 T cell receptor beta chains from one specimen sequenced in a study of human T cells and chemical hapten exposure. TCRdb redid the calling of the RACE reads with MiXCR, one entry per CDR3 protein. Of about 380,000 distinct CDR3 sequences in the sample, roughly 5% were seen once. As for time point: pre-sensitization, week 0. This sample's treatment: therapeutic diphenylcyclopropenone sensitization with weekly scalp DPC. The material was whole blood, obtained in connection with sensitization to the hapten diphenylcyclopropenone (DPC). These TCRs come from a woman in her fifties or sixties with alopecia areata. Some clones in this sample may be carry-over from other donors' samples.

CDR3 coding DNA: TGTGCCAGCAGCTCAAGGGGATGGGGGACAGATTCACCCCTCCACTTT. It yields the protein CASSSRGWGTDSPLHF. This sequence joins TRBV7-3 and TRBJ1-6; 7 bases are shared with TRBD1. The CDR3 length is 16 residues. The V gene's germline CDR1 is SGHTA and CDR2 FQGTGA. The V and J ends lost 4 bases and 8 bases, in that order; junction bases with no gene match: 11.

The chain employs TRBV28 and TRBJ2-5; tentatively, D is TRBD1 or TRBD2 (6 bases each). CDR3 length: 14 residues. CDR1 and CDR2 from the germline V gene are MDHEN and SYDVKM. V dropped 1 base and J dropped 4 bases, with 10 bases sitting between them. The CDR3 sequence: CASSLSGGVETQYF. DNA of the CDR3: TGTGCCAGCAGTTTATCCGGGGGCGTAGAGACCCAGTACTTC.

This sequence joins TRBV28 and TRBJ1-5; a possible D gene is TRBD1 (5 bases). Per germline, CDR1 MDHEN and CDR2 SYDVKM. This CDR3 contains 16 residues. V was shortened by 6 bases and J by 0 bases, with 15 bases between the two germline ends. The CDR3: CASRGAQGYSNQPQHF. DNA for the CDR3: TGTGCCAGCAGAGGGGCCCAGGGTTATAGCAATCAGCCCCAGCATTTT.

This sequence joins TRBV20-1 and TRBJ2-7; possibly TRBD2 for D (6 bases). Per germline, CDR1 DFQATT and CDR2 SNEGSKA (reference sequence). V lost 0 bases, J lost 2 bases, and 20 bases lay in between. The length of the CDR3 is 17 residues. The CDR3, as DNA: TGCAGTGCTAGAGATCGGGTCAAACTAGCCGGACCCTACGAGCAGTACTTC. The encoded protein is CSARDRVKLAGPYEQYF.

This chain links TRBV5-1 with TRBJ1-1, with 9 bases identical to TRBD1. The CDR3 has 15 amino acids. V shed 7 bases and J 5 bases; nucleotides not matched to a gene: 12. In germline, CDR1 is SGHRS, CDR2 YFSETQ. CDR3 DNA sequence: TGCGCCAGCGGAGGGACAGGGAACCTGGGGACTGAAGCTTTCTTT. It is translated as CASGGTGNLGTEAFF.

This chain links TRBV12-5 with TRBJ2-7; D gene ambiguous. The V end lost 5 bases, the J end lost 5 bases, and 13 bases lay between the germline ends. CDR1 is LGHNT, CDR2 FRNRAP, per germline. The CDR3 spans 13 residues. The CDR3 sequence: CASGPEPTHEQYF. CDR3 DNA: TGTGCTAGTGGTCCGGAACCAACCCACGAGCAGTACTTC.

V usage is TRBV5-5 and J usage is TRBJ1-4; TRBD1 matches at 7 bases. The CDR3 length is 14 residues. J gave up 6 bases and V 2 bases, and 4 bases lay outside the gene matches. Germline V lookup: CDR1 SGHKS, CDR2 YYEKEE (reference sequence). CDR3 sequence reads: CASSFQGGDEKLFF. For the CDR3, the DNA is TGTGCCAGCAGCTTCCAGGGGGGCGATGAAAAACTGTTTTTT.

The chain uses TRBV28 and TRBJ2-1; the match to TRBD2 covers 12 bases. The CDR3 contains 16 residues. The ends lost 5 bases at V and 5 bases at J; junction bases unmatched: 7. CDR1 MDHEN and CDR2 SYDVKM come from the germline V gene. The CDR3 loop reads CASSPRASGRDNEQFF. CDR3 sequence (DNA): TGTGCCAGCAGTCCGAGAGCTAGCGGGAGGGACAATGAGCAGTTCTTC.